One and the same sample provided the 3 T cell receptor beta chains below, sequenced in a study of T-cell memory formation after mild COVID-19. A single record per CDR3 protein comes from TCRdb applying MiXCR to the 5' RACE reads. The sample has about 430,000 distinct CDR3 sequences; roughly 24% are singletons. The sample was PBMCs or a T cell subset sorted from them (not recorded which). The receptors originated from an adult woman who had mild COVID-19 (a few samples of this study predate the infection). Cell type and time point are not known.

The V and J genes are TRBV27 and TRBJ2-7; 10 nucleotides agree with TRBD2. This CDR3 has 16 residues. Per the germline V gene, CDR1 is MNHEY and CDR2 is SMNVEV (reference sequence). Trimming cost V 6 bases and J 4 bases; bases outside gene matches: 12. CDR3 DNA: TGTGCCAGCAGCCTAGGGGCTAGCGGGAGTATGTACGAGCAGTACTTC. It yields the protein CASSLGASGSMYEQYF.

This clonotype was counted only a few times. CDR3 protein: CASSVGTTEAFF. The DNA for the CDR3 is TGTGCCAGCAGCGTAGGTACCACTGAAGCTTTCTTT. The V call is TRBV9, the J call TRBJ1-1; D is ambiguous. The CDR3 covers 12 residues. The germline V gene has CDR1 SGDLS and CDR2 YYNGEE. The V end lost 0 bases, the J end lost 4 bases, and 4 bases lay between the germline ends. The variable domain in full, with the rest retrieved from reference TRBV9 and TRBJ1-1, is DSGVTQTPKHLITATGQRVTLRCSPRSGDLSVYWYQQSLDQGLQFLIQYYNGEERAKGNILERFSAQQFPDLHSELNLSSLELGDSALYFCASSVGTTEAFFGQGTRLTVV.

The chain uses TRBV28 and TRBJ2-3; 7 bases map to TRBD2. Germline loops: CDR1 MDHEN, CDR2 SYDVKM. Germline trimming cut 5 bases from V and 4 bases from J; bases unmatched to any gene: 12. The CDR3 loop spans 16 amino acids. CDR3 DNA: TGTGCCAGCAGTCTCAGCACAGCGGGGATTCCAGATACGCAGTATTTT. This translates into CASSLSTAGIPDTQYF.